The sequence of this T cell receptor beta chain was determined in a study of blood T cell repertoires in COVID-19. Original processing notes: How many nucleated cells were present was estimated from reference gene primer amplification. The data were produced by immunoSEQ multiplex PCR, yet TCRdb's version contains in-frame clones alone and is incomplete. V and J calls and clone size are as listed in that table; D and trimming were resolved from the DNA. This sample yields more than 250,000 clones, of which nearly 90% are seen a single time; about 0.7% belongs to the top ten. The CDR3 extends over 14 amino acids. Germline-derived CDR1 and CDR2 are SGDLS and YYNGEE. J was trimmed by 3 bases and V by 4 bases; bases with no gene match: 4.

The chain recombines TRBV9 with TRBJ2-7; 10 nucleotides match TRBD1. This clonotype originated in a human donor in a cohort sampled during active COVID-19. Sequenced: peripheral blood. In DNA, the CDR3 is TGTGCCAGCAGCATCAGGACAGGGGGCTACGAGCAGTACTTC. As protein: CASSIRTGGYEQYF.